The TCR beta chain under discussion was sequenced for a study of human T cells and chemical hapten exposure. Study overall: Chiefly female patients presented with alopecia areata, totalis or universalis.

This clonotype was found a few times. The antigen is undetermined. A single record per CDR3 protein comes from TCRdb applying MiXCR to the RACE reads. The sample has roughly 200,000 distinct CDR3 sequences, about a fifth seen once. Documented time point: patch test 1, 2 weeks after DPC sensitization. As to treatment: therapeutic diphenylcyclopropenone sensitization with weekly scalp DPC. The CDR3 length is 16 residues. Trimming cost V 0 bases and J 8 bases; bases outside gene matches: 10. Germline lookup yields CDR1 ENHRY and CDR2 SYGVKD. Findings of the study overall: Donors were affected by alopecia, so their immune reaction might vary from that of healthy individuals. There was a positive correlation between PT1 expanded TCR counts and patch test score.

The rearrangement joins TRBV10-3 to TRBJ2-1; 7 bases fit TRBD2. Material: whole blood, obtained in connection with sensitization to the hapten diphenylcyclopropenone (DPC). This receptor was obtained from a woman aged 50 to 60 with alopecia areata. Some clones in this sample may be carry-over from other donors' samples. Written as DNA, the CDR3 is TGTGCCATCAGTGAGTCGCTAGCGGCCCTTCTAGATGAGCAGTTCTTC. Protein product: CAISESLAALLDEQFF.